The source of this T cell receptor beta chain is a study of cytomegalovirus exposure and HLA in healthy donors. Study conclusions and caveats: Rarity held for most TCR sequences, but there were some public TCRs that occurred in many donors.

With respect to this clone: No antigen is known for it.

In the PCR, 60 Vbeta and 13 Jbeta primers were used. Here immunoSEQ multiplex PCR was the method, and the copy in TCRdb shows in-frame clones only, minus some. The table records about 150,000 clones, 86% of them present only once. The V gene's germline CDR1 is GTSNPN and CDR2 SVGIG (reference sequence). The V end lost 1 base, the J end lost 8 bases, and 9 bases lay between the germline ends. The CDR3 sequence is 12 residues long. Donors likely had unrecorded immune exposures despite being nominally healthy when sampled. This chain joins TRBV30 and TRBJ1-5; maybe TRBD1 (5 bases). Sequencing was done on a sample of PBMCs. The source is a woman aged 18-29 years in good health and CMV-seronegative. CDR3 in amino acids: CAWSGSGEPQHF. CDR3 DNA sequence: TGTGCCTGGAGTGGCTCGGGGGAGCCCCAGCATTTT.